The 29 T cell receptor beta chains reported below all come from one sample, sequenced in a study of OX40 agonist ivuxolimab in advanced cancers. Using immunoSEQ multiplex PCR, the repertoire was profiled, and TCRdb retains in-frame clones only, with some absent. The top ten clones hold around 0.48% of a sample with about 110,000 clones, over 75% of them seen once. The sequences come from CD4+ or CD8+ T cells sorted from blood, collected in a trial of the OX40 agonist ivuxolimab. The receptors derive from an adult with an advanced solid tumor such as melanoma, head and neck, liver or kidney cancer.

This chain joins TRBV5-1 and TRBJ2-7, with D perhaps given as TRBD1 or TRBD2 (5 bases each). CDR1 is SGHRS, CDR2 YFSETQ, per germline. The CDR3 has 14 residues. The ends were cut back, 3 bases at V and 5 bases at J, with 15 bases in the middle. The CDR3 nucleotides are TGCGCCAGCAGCTGGGATGGGGGAGTAAACGAGCAGTACTTC. This sequence encodes CASSWDGGVNEQYF.

V and J are TRBV5-4 and TRBJ2-7; D perhaps matches TRBD2 (5 bases). V shed 1 base and J shed 6 bases, with 8 bases lying between them. The germline V gene encodes CDR1 SGHNT and CDR2 YYREEE (reference sequence). The CDR3 has 12 residues. The CDR3 loop reads CASSLSGIEQYF. DNA for the CDR3: TGTGCCAGCAGCTTGAGCGGAATCGAGCAGTACTTC. The full variable domain, completed using reference TRBV5-4 and TRBJ2-7, is ETGVTQSPTHLIKTRGQQVTLRCSSQSGHNTVSWYQQALGQGPQFIFQYYREEENGRGNFPPRFSGLQFPNYSSELNVNALELDDSALYLCASSLSGIEQYFGPGTRLTVT.

The V gene is TRBV10-3, the J gene TRBJ2-5; 12 bases match TRBD2. The CDR3 loop spans 15 amino acids. CDR1 is ENHRY, CDR2 SYGVKD, per germline. The J segment lost 9 bases and the V segment lost 5 bases, leaving 10 bases of the junction unmatched. CDR3 loop: CAISTSGGQNEAQYF. As DNA, the CDR3 is TGTGCCATCAGTACTAGCGGGGGGCAGAATGAGGCCCAGTACTTC.

V usage is TRBV28 and J usage is TRBJ1-5, with TRBD1 matching 9 bases. Losses at the gene ends were 6 bases for V and 7 bases for J; bases not matched to a gene: 10. Germline CDR1 and CDR2: MDHEN and SYDVKM. This CDR3 is 15 amino acids long. Written as DNA, the CDR3 is TGTGCCAGCAGGACGGGGGGGGACAGGGTCCAGCCCCAGCATTTT. The encoded protein is CASRTGGDRVQPQHF.

The chain carries TRBV27 and TRBJ1-1; TRBD1 aligns across 7 bases. This CDR3 comprises 16 residues. With V trimmed by 6 bases and J by 0 bases, 10 bases remained unmatched. Per the germline V gene, CDR1 is MNHEY and CDR2 is SMNVEV (reference sequence). CDR3 sequence reads: CASRPARTGLNTEAFF. The DNA of the CDR3 is TGTGCCAGCAGACCCGCCCGGACAGGATTGAACACTGAAGCTTTCTTT.

The chain joins TRBV7-2 to TRBJ2-5; TRBD1 might be the D (5 bases). Germline V gives CDR1 SGHTA, CDR2 FQGNSA. The CDR3 length is 14 residues. The V end lost 3 bases, the J end lost 0 bases, and 8 bases lay between the germline ends. CDR3 loop: CASSLSGYQETQYF. The CDR3 coding sequence is TGTGCCAGCAGCTTGTCAGGGTACCAAGAGACCCAGTACTTC.

The chain joins TRBV7-8 to TRBJ2-7; no definite D call. Looked up from germline, CDR1 is SGHVS and CDR2 is FQNEAQ. The germline V and J ends were trimmed by 5 bases and 2 bases, with 4 bases remaining between them. The CDR3 contains 11 residues. In nucleotides, the CDR3 is TGTGCCAGCAGCGGACCCTACGAGCAGTACTTC. Protein product: CASSGPYEQYF.

The chain employs TRBV2 and TRBJ2-7; D not certain. Germline V gives CDR1 SNHLY, CDR2 FYNNEI. Trimming took off 7 bases at V and 7 bases at J, with 17 bases between the two ends. The CDR3 consists of 13 residues. DNA of the CDR3: TGTGCCAGCACCGGGTTCAGATCTCGGGAGCAGTACTTC. Amino acid sequence: CASTGFRSREQYF.

The gene calls are TRBV5-1 and TRBJ2-5; D not resolved. Trimming stripped 2 bases from V and 4 bases from J, with 12 bases between. Germline V lookup: CDR1 SGHRS, CDR2 YFSETQ. This CDR3 contains 14 residues. In DNA form, the CDR3 reads TGCGCCAGCAGCTTAAGTGTCGTCGGAGAGACCCAGTACTTC. Residues: CASSLSVVGETQYF.

This clone was picked up one time. V and J are TRBV7-2 and TRBJ1-2; no clear D. Looked up from germline, CDR1 is SGHTA and CDR2 is FQGNSA. CDR3 length: 14 amino acids. Trimming removed 9 bases at V and 8 bases at J, with 22 bases between. CDR3 residues: CASGFSGDFEGYTF. In nucleotides, the CDR3 is TGTGCCAGTGGTTTTTCTGGGGATTTTGAGGGCTACACCTTC.

The V gene is TRBV5-6, the J gene TRBJ1-1, with D possibly matching TRBD1 (6 bases). V was clipped by 4 bases and J by 10 bases, with 17 bases between them. CDR3 length: 13 residues. The germline V gene has CDR1 SGHDT and CDR2 YYEEEE. The DNA for the CDR3 is TGTGCCAGCAGCCCCAGGGGACCTCAAAGAGCTTTCTTT. Residues: CASSPRGPQRAFF.

The chain uses TRBV19 and TRBJ2-5; 9 bases are shared with TRBD1. V dropped 1 base and J dropped 5; count of bases not matched to a gene: 5. This CDR3 contains 15 residues. The germline V gene has CDR1 LNHDA and CDR2 SQIVND (reference sequence). This CDR3 reads CASSIGDRVRETQYF. As DNA, the CDR3 is TGTGCCAGTAGTATAGGGGACAGGGTCCGGGAGACCCAGTACTTC.

The chain uses TRBV5-1 and TRBJ2-5; D could derive from TRBD1 or TRBD2 (5 bases each). The CDR3 consists of 15 residues. Looked up from germline, CDR1 is SGHRS and CDR2 is YFSETQ. Trimming took off 0 bases at V and 5 bases at J, with 14 bases between the two ends. CDR3 sequence: CASSLAGTAGETQYF. The CDR3 DNA is TGCGCCAGCAGCTTGGCCGGGACCGCCGGGGAGACCCAGTACTTC. Variable domain in full (rest from reference TRBV5-1 and TRBJ2-5): KAGVTQTPRYLIKTRGQQVTLSCSPISGHRSVSWYQQTPGQGLQFLFEYFSETQRNKGNFPGRFSGRQFSNSRSEMNVSTLELGDSALYLCASSLAGTAGETQYFGPGTRLLVL.

The chain has TRBV7-9 and TRBJ2-7; 11 bases match TRBD2. The CDR3 is 15 residues long. J was trimmed by 4 bases and V by 5 bases; bases with no gene match: 7. Germline V lookup: CDR1 SEHNR, CDR2 FQNEAQ (reference sequence). CDR3 amino acids: CASSRSGGAGYEQYF. For the CDR3, the DNA is TGTGCCAGCAGCCGTAGCGGGGGGGCTGGATACGAGCAGTACTTC.

The chain couples TRBV18 to TRBJ1-1; D not certain. In germline, CDR1 is KGHSH, CDR2 LQKENI. The length of the CDR3 is 14 residues. Trimming took 0 bases from V and 6 from J, leaving 11 bases between them. For the CDR3, the DNA is TGTGCCAGCTCACCACCGTTCCCCCTGGCTGAAGCTTTCTTT. Its translation is CASSPPFPLAEAFF.

This rearrangement joins TRBV29-1 to TRBJ1-2; tentatively, D is TRBD1 (5 bases). Germline V gives CDR1 SQVTM, CDR2 ANQGSEA. Between the trimmed V and J ends, which lost 4 bases and 7 bases, there was a span of 13 bases. The CDR3 has 12 residues. The CDR3 DNA reads as TGCAGCGTTGTCAGGGCGGGGCTTGGCTACACCTTC. Residues: CSVVRAGLGYTF.

Notes on this clone: A read error may produce the germline difference seen at one junction end. V gene TRBV6-1 combines with J gene TRBJ1-2; D gene ambiguous. The CDR3 covers 12 residues. Germline V gene data show CDR1 as MNHNS and CDR2 as SASEGT. Written as DNA, the CDR3 is TGTGCCAGCAGTGAAGGTGTCGGCAGGAATATATTC. Protein: CASSEGVGRNIF.

The chain couples TRBV5-4 to TRBJ2-6, with 7 bases aligning to TRBD1. The CDR3 has 18 amino acids. Germline assignment: CDR1 SGHNT and CDR2 YYREEE (reference sequence). Trimming at V came to 1 base and at J to 0 bases, leaving 7 bases not matched to a gene. The CDR3 nucleotides are TGTGCCAGCAGCTTGAACAGGGGCGCGAGCTCTGGGGCCAACGTCCTGACTTTC. Its protein is CASSLNRGASSGANVLTF.

V gene TRBV5-4 combines with J gene TRBJ2-5; the D gene is possibly TRBD2 (7 bases). The germline gives CDR1 SGHNT, CDR2 YYREEE (reference sequence). The CDR3 extends over 16 amino acids. V was shortened by 2 bases and J by 5 bases, with 19 bases between the two germline ends. CDR3 in DNA: TGTGCCAGCAGCTTTCCTACGGGGGGCCGTGAGGAGACCCAGTACTTC. Translation gives CASSFPTGGREETQYF.

This clone was detected only once. V is TRBV5-1 and J is TRBJ1-5; TRBD1 matches 9 bases. This CDR3 contains 15 residues. Germline CDR1 and CDR2: SGHRS and YFSETQ. J gave up 4 bases and V 4 bases, and 6 bases lay outside the gene matches. In DNA form, the CDR3 reads TGCGCCAGCAGCAGGACAGGGGACGGAAATCAGCCCCAGCATTTT. This encodes CASSRTGDGNQPQHF.

The CDR3 DNA reads TGTGCCAGCAGCTTAGGGCACCCGAACACCGGGGAGCTGTTTTTT. It specifies CASSLGHPNTGELFF. The chain joins TRBV11-2 to TRBJ2-2; D is unclear. Germline CDR1 reads SGHAT; CDR2 reads FQNNGV. This CDR3 region has 15 residues. Trimming cost V 1 base and J 0 bases, with 6 bases left between them.

The chain joins TRBV7-3 to TRBJ2-7; D may match TRBD1 or TRBD2 (6 bases each). CDR1 and CDR2 (germline): SGHTA, FQGTGA. This CDR3 region has 15 residues. V was shortened by 1 base and J by 2 bases, with 12 bases between the two germline ends. CDR3 protein: CASSLRPGAAYEQYF. CDR3 in DNA: TGTGCCAGCAGCTTAAGGCCGGGGGCGGCCTACGAGCAGTACTTC.

This chain links TRBV5-8 with TRBJ1-1; 11 positions agree with TRBD1. With 7 bases clipped from V and 5 bases from J, the junction kept 4 bases outside the gene matches. This CDR3 comprises 13 residues. The V gene's germline CDR1 is SGHTS and CDR2 YDEGEE. The CDR3 is CASPGQGGTEAFF. The CDR3 DNA follows: TGTGCCAGCCCGGGACAGGGGGGGACTGAAGCTTTCTTT. Full variable domain (missing parts from reference TRBV5-8 and TRBJ1-1): EAGVTQSPTHLIKTRGQQATLRCSPISGHTSVYWYQQALGLGLQFLLWYDEGEERNRGNFPPRFSGRQFPNYSSELNVNALELEDSALYLCASPGQGGTEAFFGQGTRLTVV.

This chain uses TRBV7-2 with TRBJ2-5; perhaps TRBD2 as D (6 bases). Germline V gene lookup returns CDR1 SGHTA and CDR2 FQGNSA. Trimming removed 2 bases at V and 10 bases at J, with 26 bases between. CDR3 length: 17 residues. The CDR3 loop reads CASSLSTGGLERGSQYF. DNA for the CDR3: TGTGCCAGCAGCTTAAGTACCGGGGGACTCGAAAGGGGAAGCCAGTACTTC.

This chain connects TRBV28 to TRBJ2-4; D remains ambiguous. The CDR3 length is 15 residues. Trimming cost V 7 bases and J 2 bases, with 15 bases left between them. The germline gives CDR1 MDHEN, CDR2 SYDVKM. The CDR3 loop is CASTTWLQTKNIQYF. In nucleotides, the CDR3 is TGTGCCAGCACAACTTGGCTCCAAACCAAAAACATTCAGTACTTC.

The rearrangement joins TRBV7-2 to TRBJ1-1; TRBD1 matches 9 bases. CDR3 length: 14 amino acids. Germline CDR1 is SGHTA and CDR2 is FQGNSA. V gave up 1 base and J gave up 11 bases; unmatched junction bases: 8. The CDR3 DNA sequence: TGTGCCAGCAGCTTAGTCACAGGGGGCGACGAGGCTTTCTTT. As protein: CASSLVTGGDEAFF.

There are a few counts of this clone. The chain employs TRBV10-3 and TRBJ2-3; a weak D match, TRBD2 (5 bases). The CDR3 contains 14 residues. CDR1 is ENHRY, CDR2 SYGVKD, per germline. V lost 6 bases, J lost 2 bases, and 12 bases lay in between. CDR3 in amino acids: CAIRDPRVTDTQYF. The CDR3, as DNA: TGTGCCATCAGAGACCCGAGGGTCACAGATACGCAGTATTTT.

This chain joins TRBV29-1 and TRBJ2-5; possible D gene TRBD1, 5 bases. CDR3 length equals 14 residues. V lost 2 bases to trimming and J lost 4 bases, with 14 bases between them. Germline V gene sequence: CDR1 SQVTM, CDR2 ANQGSEA. CDR3 region: CSVEWRGRGETQYF. The CDR3, as DNA: TGCAGCGTTGAATGGCGAGGTAGGGGAGAGACCCAGTACTTC.

This rearrangement joins TRBV7-8 to TRBJ1-5; D possibly corresponds to TRBD1 (5 bases). V lost 6 bases and J lost 4, with 19 bases in between. Germline CDR1 is SGHVS and CDR2 is FQNEAQ. The CDR3 runs to 16 residues. CDR3 loop: CASSPWGSGRNQPQHF. The CDR3, as DNA: TGTGCCAGCAGTCCCTGGGGGTCCGGAAGAAATCAGCCCCAGCATTTT.